The 8 T cell receptor beta chains given below trace back to one sample, sequenced in a study of T cells in Graves' hyperthyroidism and ophthalmopathy. Amplification of TCR beta CDR3 regions was performed using RNA transcripts as template. The TCR CDR3 was amplified in a first-round RT-PCR using the HTBI primer set. TCRdb ran MiXCR on the multiplex PCR reads and lists one entry per CDR3 protein. In the table there are 300,000 to 450,000 distinct CDR3 sequences, 14% of which are singletons. Sequenced: blood. These receptors all stem from a woman aged 30 to 39 with Graves' ophthalmopathy.

This clonotype has at least ten counts. This chain links TRBV7-2 with TRBJ2-1; possibly TRBD2 for D (6 bases). Per germline, CDR1 SGHTA and CDR2 FQGNSA. The CDR3 is 15 residues long. With 3 bases removed from V and 6 bases from J, the gap between germline ends came to 15 bases. The DNA of the CDR3 is TGTGCCAGCAGCTTTATAGGAGGGGCAGGCAATGAGCAGTTCTTC. Its protein is CASSFIGGAGNEQFF.

This clonotype was picked up a small number of times. The chain employs TRBV28 and TRBJ1-2, with a tentative D call TRBD1 (5 bases). The germline V and J ends were trimmed by 4 bases and 10 bases, with 28 bases remaining between them. The germline V gene encodes CDR1 MDHEN and CDR2 SYDVKM. This CDR3 spans 17 amino acids. The CDR3 DNA follows: TGTGCCAGCAGTTCCCCCCGGTCCTGGGGGGGGGTAGATCTCTACACCTTC. Translating it yields CASSSPRSWGGVDLYTF.

This sequence joins TRBV19 and TRBJ1-5; no clear D gene. V was shortened by 3 bases and J by 3 bases, with 12 bases between the two germline ends. This CDR3 has 15 amino acids. Germline V CDR1 and CDR2: LNHDA, SQIVND (reference sequence). The CDR3 sequence is CASSIRRAANQPQHF. The DNA of the CDR3 is TGTGCCAGTAGTATCAGGAGGGCGGCCAATCAGCCCCAGCATTTT. The full variable domain, its missing parts supplied by reference TRBV19 and TRBJ1-5, is DGGITQSPKYLFRKEGQNVTLSCEQNLNHDAMYWYRQDPGQGLRLIYYSQIVNDFQKGDIAEGYSVSREKKESFPLTVTSAQKNPTAFYLCASSIRRAANQPQHFGDGTRLSIL.

This clonotype was counted many times. The CDR3 sequence: CASSYYLLAGATRGTDTQYF. CDR3 nucleotide sequence: TGTGCCAGCAGTTACTACCTACTAGCGGGGGCTACGAGGGGCACAGATACGCAGTATTTT. The rearrangement links TRBV6-2 or TRBV6-3 to TRBJ2-3, with 11 bases lining up with TRBD2. Looked up from germline, CDR1 is MNHEY and CDR2 is SVGEGT. The CDR3 covers 20 residues. V was pared by 1 base and J by 1 base, with 13 bases of the junction left unmatched.

About this clonotype: A read error is possible here, since a much larger clone lies one base away. V is TRBV20-1 and J is TRBJ2-7; unclear D gene. Looked up from germline, CDR1 is DFQATT and CDR2 is SNEGSKA (reference sequence). The CDR3 loop spans 12 amino acids. Here the CDR3 reads CSASLAVYKQYF. The CDR3 coding sequence is TGCAGTGCTAGTCTCGCCGTCTACAAGCAGTACTTC.

About this clonotype: A single base separates this from a much larger clone, so it may be a read error. Because it lacks the conserved phenylalanine or tryptophan at the end, this CDR3 is likely a read error. This chain links TRBV20-1 with TRBJ1-1; 8 nucleotides align to TRBD1. Trimming took 5 bases from V and 6 from J; bases not matched to a gene: 5. Germline CDR1 DFQATT, CDR2 SNEGSKA (reference sequence). The CDR3 is 12 amino acids. The CDR3 DNA reads as TGCAGTGCTGTACAGGGGGTTGCTGAAGCTTTCTCT. It codes for CSAVQGVAEAFS.

This clonotype was seen a handful of times. The chain joins TRBV7-2 to TRBJ2-7, with no clear D. CDR3 length equals 15 residues. Germline V gene lookup returns CDR1 SGHTA and CDR2 FQGNSA. Trimming cost V 5 bases and J 1 base, with 15 bases left between them. This CDR3 reads CASSIPEGFSYEQYF. The CDR3 DNA sequence: TGTGCCAGCAGCATACCCGAAGGGTTTTCCTACGAGCAGTACTTC.

This clonotype appeared a few times. V usage is TRBV25-1 and J usage is TRBJ2-5; D is ambiguous. V was pared by 2 bases and J by 5 bases, with 15 bases between. The CDR3 totals 15 residues. The germline gives CDR1 MGHDK, CDR2 SYGVNS. Here the CDR3 DNA reads TGTGCCAGCAGTGAAGGCCAGGAGATTTTCGAGACCCAGTACTTC. Translated: CASSEGQEIFETQYF. The variable domain in full, with the rest retrieved from reference TRBV25-1 and TRBJ2-5, is EADIYQTPRYLVIGTGKKITLECSQTMGHDKMYWYQQDPGMELHLIHYSYGVNSTEKGDLSSESTVSRIRTEHFPLTLESARPSHTSQYLCASSEGQEIFETQYFGPGTRLLVL.